The subject of this entry is one T cell receptor (beta chain). J was trimmed by 4 bases and V by 7 bases; bases with no gene match: 6. Per germline, CDR1 MNHEY and CDR2 SMNVEV (reference sequence). This CDR3 spans 15 amino acids. From RNA transcripts, TCR beta CDR3 regions were amplified. An initial round of RT-PCR targeting the TCR CDR3 relied on the HTBI primer set. TCRdb reprocessed the multiplex PCR reads with MiXCR, giving one entry per CDR3 protein. The sample has 500,000 to 550,000 distinct CDR3 sequences, nearly 20% seen once; the top ten hold approximately 48%. With duration under 3 months, ophthalmopathy was active: Clinical Activity Score at least 3, NOSPECS at least 4. PBMCs came from 9 to 10 ml fresh peripheral blood. These data originate in a study of T cells in Graves' hyperthyroidism and ophthalmopathy.

Sequenced sample: blood. The J gene is TRBJ2-2, the V gene TRBV27; 10 nucleotides align to TRBD2. The TCR sequence derives from a middle-aged man with Graves' ophthalmopathy. CDR3 in DNA: TGTGCCAGCACGAATAGCGGGAGGATCACCGGGGAGCTGTTTTTT. The encoded protein is CASTNSGRITGELFF.